Shown below are 19 T cell receptor beta chains from a single sample sequenced in a study of T cell responses to AZD1222 COVID-19 vaccine (dated by TCRdb to 2020 to 2023). The protocol used for the library was the immunoSEQ multiplex PCR assay. In its TCRdb copy, this immuneACCESS table keeps in-frame sequences only and misses some clones. Where compared with another copy, unresolved V genes explain less than half of these, and the others have no known cause. The sample includes 90,000 to 120,000 clones, with roughly 90% observed a single time. The ten largest clones add up to roughly 3% of the sample. The time point label, as the study defines it: baseline before first vaccination. This sample's treatment or condition label indicates: meningococcal conjugate vaccine given as trial control. The sequencing used peripheral blood, collected on day 0 of MenACWY control vaccination. These TCRs come from an adult in good health.

J is TRBJ1-1 and V is TRBV4-3; a possible D gene is TRBD1 (5 bases). This CDR3 has 15 residues. Trimming shortened V by 0 bases and J by 3 bases, and 11 bases separated the two germline ends. Germline V gene sequence: CDR1 LGHNA, CDR2 YSLEER. The CDR3 sequence: CASSQDAGGDTEAFF. DNA of the CDR3: TGCGCCAGCAGCCAAGACGCGGGAGGGGACACTGAAGCTTTCTTT.

The rearrangement joins TRBV5-5 to TRBJ1-5, with 8 nucleotides matching TRBD1. The CDR3 runs to 15 residues. J gave up 2 bases and V 1 base, and 2 bases lay outside the gene matches. Looked up from germline, CDR1 is SGHKS and CDR2 is YYEKEE (reference sequence). For the CDR3, the DNA is TGTGCCAGCAGCTTGTTGACAGGGGGCAATCAGCCCCAGCATTTT. Translated: CASSLLTGGNQPQHF. Full variable domain (rest looked up from reference TRBV5-5 and TRBJ1-5): DAGVTQSPTHLIKTRGQQVTLRCSPISGHKSVSWYQQVLGQGPQFIFQYYEKEERGRGNFPDRFSARQFPNYSSELNVNALLLGDSALYLCASSLLTGGNQPQHFGDGTRLSIL.

J is TRBJ1-5 and V is TRBV6-2 or TRBV6-3; the D gene is possibly TRBD1 (6 bases). This CDR3 comprises 16 residues. Germline V gene data show CDR1 as MNHEY and CDR2 as SVGEGT. Trimming shortened V by 4 bases and J by 9 bases, and 22 bases separated the two germline ends. Here the CDR3 reads CASSSLRGPRGGPQHF. The CDR3 DNA reads as TGTGCCAGCAGTTCCCTCCGGGGGCCCCGGGGAGGGCCCCAGCATTTT.

The V gene is TRBV28, the J gene TRBJ1-2; no clear D gene. Trimming took off 6 bases at V and 4 bases at J, with 15 bases between the two ends. In germline, CDR1 is MDHEN, CDR2 SYDVKM. This CDR3 contains 14 residues. The CDR3 region is CASRPTSSGYGYTF. The CDR3 nucleotides are TGTGCCAGCAGACCGACCAGTTCGGGCTATGGCTACACCTTC.

This clone was observed once. The V call is TRBV7-2, the J call TRBJ1-5; 9 bases are a match to TRBD1. This CDR3 has 16 amino acids. V lost 2 bases to trimming and J lost 0 bases; unmatched junction nucleotides: 2. Germline-derived CDR1 and CDR2 are SGHTA and FQGNSA. For the CDR3, the DNA is TGTGCCAGCAGCTTAATGACAGGGGGTAGCAATCAGCCCCAGCATTTT. This codes for CASSLMTGGSNQPQHF.

V usage is TRBV27 and J usage is TRBJ2-2; D is unresolved. Trimming shortened V by 7 bases and J by 5 bases, and 5 bases separated the two germline ends. The CDR3 consists of 11 residues. From germline, CDR1 is MNHEY and CDR2 SMNVEV (reference sequence). CDR3 DNA sequence: TGTGCCAGCAACCTAACCGGGGAGCTGTTTTTT. Translating it yields CASNLTGELFF.

This sequence joins TRBV6-2 or TRBV6-3 and TRBJ2-7; 9 nucleotides agree with TRBD2. J was trimmed by 4 bases and V by 2 bases; bases with no gene match: 12. Looked up from germline, CDR1 is MNHEY and CDR2 is SVGEGT. The CDR3 has 17 amino acids. The DNA for the CDR3 is TGTGCCAGCAGTTACCCACCCCGGCGGGGGGGGAAATACGAGCAGTACTTC. Protein: CASSYPPRRGGKYEQYF.

The gene calls are TRBV18 and TRBJ2-7; the D gene could be TRBD1 or TRBD2 (5 bases each). The germline gives CDR1 KGHSH, CDR2 LQKENI. With 3 bases removed from V and 2 bases from J, the gap between germline ends came to 17 bases. CDR3 size: 16 residues. In DNA, the CDR3 is TGTGCCAGCTCACCGCGAGGGGTGCTACAAGCCTACGAGCAGTACTTC. Translating gives CASSPRGVLQAYEQYF.

The rearrangement joins TRBV9 to TRBJ2-7; 7 bases are shared with TRBD2. V lost 0 bases, J lost 2 bases, and 5 bases stayed unmatched. Germline V gene lookup returns CDR1 SGDLS and CDR2 YYNGEE. CDR3 length equals 15 residues. DNA for the CDR3: TGTGCCAGCAGCGTAGGTGGGGGGGTCCCCTACGAGCAGTACTTC. It is translated as CASSVGGGVPYEQYF. Full variable domain (outside the CDR3, taken from reference TRBV9 and TRBJ2-7): DSGVTQTPKHLITATGQRVTLRCSPRSGDLSVYWYQQSLDQGLQFLIQYYNGEERAKGNILERFSAQQFPDLHSELNLSSLELGDSALYFCASSVGGGVPYEQYFGPGTRLTVT.

The chain uses TRBV5-1 and TRBJ2-7; 7 bases line up with TRBD1. This CDR3 comprises 14 residues. CDR1 and CDR2 from the germline V gene are SGHRS and YFSETQ. The junction had 5 bases not matched to a gene; V was cut back by 5 bases and J by 0 bases. CDR3 coding DNA: TGCGCCAGCAGGGTGACAGGGACCTCCTACGAGCAGTACTTC. Its protein product is CASRVTGTSYEQYF.

J is TRBJ2-5 and V is TRBV4-2; possible D gene TRBD2, 5 bases. The CDR3 is made up of 15 amino acids. Germline CDR1 is LGHNA and CDR2 is YNFKEQ. V lost 1 base and J lost 1, with 10 bases in between. CDR3 nucleotides: TGTGCCAGCAGCCAAGTATCCAGCGGCCAAGAGACCCAGTACTTC. This codes for CASSQVSSGQETQYF.

J is TRBJ2-1 and V is TRBV5-1, with D hard to call. Trimming shortened V by 4 bases and J by 2 bases, and 13 bases separated the two germline ends. Germline CDR1 and CDR2: SGHRS and YFSETQ. This CDR3 contains 15 residues. The CDR3 reads CASSLTPDTYNEQFF. CDR3 DNA: TGCGCCAGCAGCCTAACGCCTGACACCTACAATGAGCAGTTCTTC.

The chain combines TRBV9 with TRBJ1-4, with no clear D. From germline, CDR1 is SGDLS and CDR2 YYNGEE. The CDR3 has 15 amino acids. Deletions cut 3 bases from V and 5 bases from J, with 14 bases between. CDR3 loop: CASSAEGRLNEKLFF. In nucleotides, the CDR3 is TGTGCCAGCAGCGCGGAAGGACGGCTAAATGAAAAACTGTTTTTT.

The CDR3 nucleotides read TGCAGCGTTGATGGGGGGCCAAACTATGGCTACACCTTC. This encodes CSVDGGPNYGYTF. This sequence joins TRBV29-1 and TRBJ1-2; D may be TRBD1 (6 bases). V gave up 3 bases and J gave up 2 bases, with 10 bases separating them. The CDR3 has 13 amino acids. From germline, CDR1 is SQVTM and CDR2 ANQGSEA. Combining the CDR3 with reference TRBV29-1 and TRBJ1-2 gives the whole variable domain SAVISQKPSRDICQRGTSLTIQCQVDSQVTMMFWYRQQPGQSLTLIATANQGSEATYESGFVIDKFPISRPNLTFSTLTVSNMSPEDSSIYLCSVDGGPNYGYTFGSGTRLTVV.

This chain uses TRBV4-3 with TRBJ2-2, with TRBD2 identical over 9 bases. The CDR3 is 17 residues long. V shed 1 base, J shed 6 bases, and the junction held 9 bases outside the gene matches. Germline CDR1 reads LGHNA; CDR2 reads YSLEER. The chain's CDR3 is CASSQAGAGGQSGELFF. The CDR3 DNA follows: TGCGCCAGCAGCCAAGCAGGAGCGGGGGGCCAATCCGGGGAGCTGTTTTTT.

V and J are TRBV2 and TRBJ1-5; D remains ambiguous. V was shortened by 8 bases and J by 7 bases, with 18 bases between the two germline ends. Germline CDR1 SNHLY, CDR2 FYNNEI. This CDR3 spans 14 amino acids. The CDR3, as DNA: TGTGCCAGCGCACTGATCGCCGTTGGACAGCCCCAGCATTTT. It encodes CASALIAVGQPQHF.

The chain couples TRBV3-1 (or the pseudogene TRBV3-2) to TRBJ1-3; D remains ambiguous. V lost 3 bases to trimming and J lost 6 bases, with 6 bases between them. The germline CDR1 and CDR2 sequences are LGHDT and YNNKEL (reference sequence). The CDR3 totals 12 residues. The CDR3 here is CASSQIENTIYF. The CDR3 DNA follows: TGTGCCAGCAGCCAGATAGAAAACACCATATATTTT.

This chain links TRBV12-3 or TRBV12-4 with TRBJ1-1; D unclear. This CDR3 has 13 amino acids. With 6 bases removed from V and 7 bases from J, the gap between germline ends came to 15 bases. CDR3 residues: CASSPGKSIEAFF. In DNA form, the CDR3 reads TGTGCCAGCAGCCCGGGGAAGTCGATTGAAGCTTTCTTT.

This clone was seen a single time. The V and J genes are TRBV9 and TRBJ1-1; D is possibly TRBD1 (5 bases). This CDR3 is built from 14 residues. The ends were cut back, 5 bases at V and 0 bases at J, with 11 bases in the middle. Germline-derived CDR1 and CDR2 are SGDLS and YYNGEE. The CDR3 DNA is TGTGCCAGCAGGGCAGCGGGACTGAACACTGAAGCTTTCTTT. Protein product: CASRAAGLNTEAFF.